This T cell receptor (beta chain) came from a study of blood T cell repertoires in COVID-19. Study in general: Samples representing acute and convalescent COVID-19 were sourced from the United States, Italy and Spain. PBMCs, B-cell-depleted T cells, or T cells were the source of the cDNA or gDNA that made up the material.

Trimming took off 5 bases at V and 7 bases at J, with 9 bases between the two ends. The CDR3 sequence is 12 residues long. The germline gives CDR1 SGHAT, CDR2 FQNNGV. In the source study's methods: Cell counts per sample came from amplifying reference gene primers. Sequencing was performed with immunoSEQ multiplex PCR; in TCRdb, only in-frame clones are kept and a portion is missing. V and J calls and clone size are as listed in that table; D and trimming were resolved from the DNA. Of more than 200,000 clones listed, around 81% are singletons. The TCR comes from a man between 45 and 60 years old with active or convalescent COVID-19. The chain employs TRBV11-2 and TRBJ2-1; D call uncertain. The sequenced sample consisted of peripheral blood. For the CDR3, the DNA is TGTGCCAGCAGCCCTATGCGGAATGAGCAGTTCTTC. Translation gives CASSPMRNEQFF.